This entry describes one T cell receptor beta chain. What it recognizes is unknown. cDNA libraries for TRB were generated by 5' RACE incorporating UMI labels. No DNA is given; TCRdb re-called the 5' RACE reads and lists each CDR3 protein once. The ten most abundant clones cover less than 25% of a sample with 56,000 or so distinct CDR3 sequences. Germline V lookup: CDR1 MDHEN, CDR2 SYDVKM. This CDR3 is built from 13 residues. This sample is part of a study of CXCR3-negative and CXCR3-positive naive CD8 T cells. Overall study context: Collectively, the libraries yielded about 140 million TRB reads in total, at about 1.5 +/- 0.3 million per library. Findings of the study overall: Between one naive subset and the other, surface CD5 was comparable, and TCR strength was inferred from TRB CDR3 properties. Cryopreservation partially decreased CXCR3 expression, and most assays used fresh PBMCs.

The chain is built from TRBV28 and TRBJ2-1. The clonotype was recovered from a human donor in good health. Some clones in this sample may be carry-over from other donors' samples. The specimen sequenced was memory CD8+ T cells from blood. The CDR3 is CASSLFPDNEQFF.